This T cell receptor (beta chain) was identified during a study of T cells in Graves' hyperthyroidism and ophthalmopathy. CDR3 length equals 17 residues. Trimming removed 5 bases at V and 10 bases at J, with 29 bases between. TCR beta CDR3 regions were amplified from RNA. First-round RT-PCR targeting the TCR CDR3 was performed with the HTBI primer set. TCRdb re-derived calls from the multiplex PCR reads in MiXCR, one entry per CDR3 protein. This table has hundreds of thousands of distinct CDR3 sequences, about two fifths appearing once. This rearrangement joins TRBV12-3 or TRBV12-4 to TRBJ1-1, with a tentative D call TRBD1 (5 bases). The sequenced sample was blood. The clonotype was recovered from a man in his late teens or twenties with Graves' hyperthyroidism. This chain's CDR3 is CASSPTRGGDGREGAFF. The CDR3 coding sequence is TGTGCCAGCAGTCCCACCCGGGGGGGGGACGGCAGGGAGGGAGCTTTCTTT.